This passage covers 32 T cell receptor beta chains from one sample sequenced in a study of T cell responses to AZD1222 COVID-19 vaccine. The protocol was immunoSEQ multiplex PCR, while the TCRdb copy is restricted to in-frame clones and leaves out a portion. Of 150,000 to 160,000 clones in the sample, 90% to 95% were seen once. The source material was peripheral blood, sampled 28 days after the second AZD1222 dose. These receptors all come from an adult who received the AZD1222 COVID-19 vaccine.

This clone was seen only once. V usage is TRBV19 and J usage is TRBJ2-4; 8 nucleotides align to TRBD2. J was trimmed by 6 bases and V by 5 bases; bases with no gene match: 9. From germline, CDR1 is LNHDA and CDR2 SQIVND (reference sequence). The CDR3 totals 15 residues. CDR3 DNA sequence: TGTGCCAGTAGTCTCCGGGAGGGCGTAGGAAACATTCAGTACTTC. It yields the protein CASSLREGVGNIQYF.

The V gene is TRBV5-1, the J gene TRBJ1-4; 7 positions agree with TRBD1. In germline, CDR1 is SGHRS, CDR2 YFSETQ. V trimming: 2 bases; J trimming: 7 bases; junction bases outside the gene matches: 5. This CDR3 has 14 amino acids. In DNA form, the CDR3 reads TGCGCCAGCAGCTTACAGGGGTTTTCTGAAAAACTGTTTTTT. This codes for CASSLQGFSEKLFF.

The rearrangement joins TRBV21-1 to TRBJ2-1; the table names TRBD1, a call not compared with the DNA. TRBV21-1 is given as a pseudogene. CDR3 size: 14 residues. Here the CDR3 DNA reads TGTGCCAGCAGCCAAGATAGGGGGCCGAATGAGCAGTTCTTC. As protein: CASSQDRGPNEQFF.

The chain couples TRBV6-5 to TRBJ1-1; D not resolved. V lost 10 bases and J 3 bases, leaving 15 bases between the germline ends. This CDR3 is built from 13 residues. Germline CDR1 is MNHEY and CDR2 is SVGAGI. This CDR3 reads CATKPWPYTEAFF. In nucleotides, the CDR3 is TGTGCCACCAAACCCTGGCCGTACACTGAAGCTTTCTTT.

The V call is TRBV6-6, the J call TRBJ1-3; weak D call: TRBD1 (5 bases). The germline V gene encodes CDR1 MNHNY and CDR2 SVGAGI (reference sequence). The CDR3 is 14 amino acids. V shed 5 bases and J shed 4 bases, with 12 bases lying between them. This CDR3 reads CASSPGGTGNTIYF. In nucleotides, the CDR3 is TGTGCCAGCAGTCCCGGGGGGACGGGAAACACCATATATTTT.

The chain has TRBV20-1 and TRBJ2-1; D unresolved. The CDR3 runs 10 residues. Trimming shortened V by 6 bases and J by 10 bases, and 10 bases separated the two germline ends. The germline V gene has CDR1 DFQATT and CDR2 SNEGSKA (reference sequence). CDR3 in DNA: TGCAGTGCCACTTGGCCCGAGCAGTTCTTC. Its translation: CSATWPEQFF.

The chain has TRBV19 and TRBJ2-1; TRBD2 agrees at 7 bases. The V gene's germline CDR1 is LNHDA and CDR2 SQIVND (reference sequence). With V trimmed by 5 bases and J by 6 bases, 7 bases remained unmatched. The CDR3 runs 14 residues. The CDR3 sequence is CASSPGSGINEQFF. The DNA of the CDR3 is TGTGCCAGTAGTCCTGGCAGCGGGATCAATGAGCAGTTCTTC.

Note on this clone: Germline is not matched at one junction end, which may reflect a read error. The chain is built from TRBV4-1 and TRBJ1-3; D gene unclear. Germline CDR1 reads MGHRA; CDR2 reads YSYEKL. This CDR3 spans 15 amino acids. The CDR3 region has the DNA TGCGCCAGCAGCAAAGACCAGTCCTCTGGAAACACCATATATTTT. It is translated as CASSKDQSSGNTIYF.

The chain links TRBV27 to TRBJ1-6; 7 nucleotides align to TRBD1. The CDR3 extends over 12 amino acids. Germline V gives CDR1 MNHEY, CDR2 SMNVEV (reference sequence). After removal of 6 bases from V and 7 bases from J, the junction contained 0 bases not matched to a gene. CDR3 bases: TGTGCCAGCAGAGGGGGCAATTCACCCCTCCACTTT. It encodes CASRGGNSPLHF.

The chain employs TRBV6-4 and TRBJ2-3, with 8 nucleotides matching TRBD2. The CDR3 consists of 13 residues. With V trimmed by 3 bases and J by 10 bases, 6 bases remained unmatched. CDR1 and CDR2 (germline): MRHNA, SNTAGT. The CDR3 nucleotides are TGTGCCAGCAGTGAGGGACTAGAGAGGTCGCAGTATTTT. Its translation: CASSEGLERSQYF.

The chain couples TRBV3-1 (or the pseudogene TRBV3-2) to TRBJ2-2; D call uncertain. V lost 1 base and J lost 5, with 8 bases in between. This CDR3 has 14 residues. Per the germline V gene, CDR1 is LGHDT and CDR2 is YNNKEL (reference sequence). The CDR3, as DNA: TGTGCCAGCAGCCAAGGTTTAGTGACCGGGGAGCTGTTTTTT. Its protein is CASSQGLVTGELFF.

V and J are TRBV15 and TRBJ2-5; TRBD1 might be the D (5 bases). The germline V gene encodes CDR1 LNHNV and CDR2 YYDKDF (reference sequence). The CDR3 has 13 residues. V was cut by 5 bases and J by 3 bases, with 10 bases left in between. The CDR3 spells CATSPGIKETQYF. In DNA form, the CDR3 reads TGTGCCACCAGCCCAGGGATCAAAGAGACCCAGTACTTC.

The genes are TRBV9 and TRBJ2-7, with D possibly TRBD2 on 6 matching bases. Germline CDR1 and CDR2: SGDLS and YYNGEE. V shed 4 bases and J shed 0 bases, with 11 bases lying between them. This CDR3 comprises 14 residues. The CDR3 spells CASSIGGSSYEQYF. DNA of the CDR3: TGTGCCAGCAGCATTGGGGGGAGCTCCTACGAGCAGTACTTC.

CDR3 region: CASSRTSGYEQYF. The CDR3 DNA reads as TGTGCCAGCAGTCGGACTAGCGGTTACGAGCAGTACTTC. The chain carries TRBV27 and TRBJ2-7; 10 bases map to TRBD2. Germline CDR1 reads MNHEY; CDR2 reads SMNVEV (reference sequence). J lost 4 bases, V lost 5 bases, and 2 bases had no gene match. The CDR3 extends over 13 amino acids.

The chain carries TRBV18 and TRBJ1-2, with no clear D. Per germline, CDR1 KGHSH and CDR2 LQKENI. The CDR3 consists of 13 residues. V lost 6 bases to trimming and J lost 4 bases, with 12 bases between them. CDR3 residues: CASSPDILYGYTF. Written as DNA, the CDR3 is TGTGCCAGCTCGCCAGATATCCTCTATGGCTACACCTTC.

The chain links TRBV5-8 to TRBJ1-4; D remains ambiguous. This CDR3 has 16 residues. Germline V lookup: CDR1 SGHTS, CDR2 YDEGEE. Trimming left V 4 bases short and J 6 bases short, with 19 bases between. CDR3 nucleotide sequence: TGTGCCAGCAGCCCAATGCTTGGGATTGGGGATGAAAAACTGTTTTTT. It codes for CASSPMLGIGDEKLFF.

The chain joins TRBV30 to TRBJ2-1; TRBD1 aligns across 8 bases. This CDR3 is built from 14 residues. Unmatched junction bases numbered 7, after V lost 4 bases and J lost 5 bases. CDR1 and CDR2 from the germline V gene are GTSNPN and SVGIG (reference sequence). CDR3 protein: CAWNSRTGHNEQFF. The CDR3 bases are TGTGCCTGGAATAGCAGGACAGGGCACAATGAGCAGTTCTTC.

V and J are TRBV7-3 and TRBJ2-1, with D perhaps TRBD2 (5 bases). V was clipped by 1 base and J by 6 bases, with 19 bases between them. The germline V gene encodes CDR1 SGHTA and CDR2 FQGTGA. This CDR3 spans 17 amino acids. CDR3 protein: CASSLRAVGLFGNEQFF. CDR3 coding DNA: TGTGCCAGCAGCTTAAGAGCGGTGGGCCTCTTTGGCAATGAGCAGTTCTTC.

The CDR3 DNA follows: TGTGCCAGCAGTGACTCGGAATGTGGTGAAAAACTGTTTTTT. Protein: CASSDSECGEKLFF. This chain uses TRBV6-4 with TRBJ1-4; D remains ambiguous. V was clipped by 0 bases and J by 7 bases, with 9 bases between them. Looked up from germline, CDR1 is MRHNA and CDR2 is SNTAGT. The CDR3 has 14 residues.

The chain couples TRBV5-5 to TRBJ2-1; D is uncertain. Trimming cost V 0 bases and J 2 bases, with 12 bases left between them. The CDR3 spans 16 residues. Germline assignment: CDR1 SGHKS and CDR2 YYEKEE (reference sequence). CDR3 sequence (DNA): TGTGCCAGCAGCTTGGGGAACCCCACCCCCTACAATGAGCAGTTCTTC. It yields the protein CASSLGNPTPYNEQFF.

CDR3 bases: TGCACCAGCAGCCAACAACGGATTCCTAACTATGGCTACACCTTC. This encodes CTSSQQRIPNYGYTF. This rearrangement joins TRBV1 to TRBJ1-2. TRBV1 is noted as a pseudogene. CDR3 length equals 15 residues.

The chain has TRBV7-9 and TRBJ1-2; no clear D gene. Trimming took 5 bases from V and 4 from J, leaving 17 bases between them. There are 15 residues in the CDR3. CDR1 is SEHNR and CDR2 is FQNEAQ in the germline V gene (reference sequence). The DNA of the CDR3 is TGTGCCAGCAGCCGCCAAACGCGGGTTTCCTATGGCTACACCTTC. Its protein is CASSRQTRVSYGYTF.

V gene TRBV6-5 combines with J gene TRBJ1-6; D is ambiguous. Germline values: CDR1 MNHEY, CDR2 SVGAGI. With 7 bases removed from V and 11 bases from J, the gap between germline ends came to 15 bases. This CDR3 is 13 amino acids long. DNA of the CDR3: TGTGCCAGCACCCGCGACGAAATAACACCCCTCCACTTT. Amino acids: CASTRDEITPLHF.

This rearrangement joins TRBV24-1 to TRBJ2-5, with 7 bases matching TRBD1. The CDR3 sequence is 14 residues long. Germline loops: CDR1 KGHDR, CDR2 SFDVKD. The ends lost 2 bases at V and 2 bases at J; junction bases unmatched: 1. In DNA, the CDR3 is TGTGCCACCAGTGATTGGACAGGTCAAGAGACCCAGTACTTC. Protein product: CATSDWTGQETQYF.

This clone has just one count. The chain carries TRBV5-1 and TRBJ2-2, with D tentatively TRBD1 (6 bases). Germline V gene data show CDR1 as SGHRS and CDR2 as YFSETQ. V gave up 4 bases and J gave up 5 bases, with 15 bases separating them. This CDR3 is 15 amino acids long. CDR3 coding DNA: TGCGCCAGCAGCCAACAGGGAATCCTTACCGGGGAGCTGTTTTTT. This codes for CASSQQGILTGELFF.

The rearrangement joins TRBV7-9 to TRBJ1-1; D gene unclear. The germline V gene encodes CDR1 SEHNR and CDR2 FQNEAQ (reference sequence). The germline V and J ends were trimmed by 3 bases and 6 bases, with 5 bases remaining between them. The CDR3 length is 11 residues. The DNA for the CDR3 is TGTGCCAGCAGCTTCACTCCTGAAGCTTTCTTT. This codes for CASSFTPEAFF.

The gene calls are TRBV19 and TRBJ2-2; tentative D call: TRBD1 (6 bases). Germline lookup yields CDR1 LNHDA and CDR2 SQIVND (reference sequence). Trimming removed 8 bases at V and 5 bases at J, with 21 bases between. The CDR3 is 16 residues long. The CDR3 spells CASGNSGRGFTGELFF. The CDR3 DNA follows: TGTGCCAGTGGTAATTCGGGCAGGGGATTTACCGGGGAGCTGTTTTTT.

This chain links TRBV4-2 with TRBJ2-7, with 10 bases that match TRBD1. The CDR3 totals 15 residues. V was pared by 4 bases and J by 6 bases, with 9 bases of the junction left unmatched. From germline, CDR1 is LGHNA and CDR2 YNFKEQ. In nucleotides, the CDR3 is TGTGCCAGCAGCCCCCGGGACAGGGGTATCGTCGAGCAGTACTTC. This codes for CASSPRDRGIVEQYF.

The sample holds one count of this clone. The CDR3 DNA reads as TGTGCCAGTAGGAGCAGTAACTCCTACGAGCAGTACTTC. Translation: CASRSSNSYEQYF. The rearrangement uses TRBV19 and TRBJ2-7, with D uncertain. This CDR3 spans 13 amino acids. Trimming removed 6 bases at V and 0 bases at J, with 9 bases between. CDR1 is LNHDA and CDR2 is SQIVND in the germline V gene (reference sequence).

V usage is TRBV5-4 and J usage is TRBJ2-7; TRBD2 agrees at 9 bases. The CDR3 spans 16 residues. CDR1 and CDR2 (germline): SGHNT, YYREEE (reference sequence). With V trimmed by 3 bases and J by 7 bases, 14 bases remained unmatched. CDR3 in amino acids: CASSSRTVDLAGEQYF. CDR3 coding DNA: TGTGCCAGCAGCTCAAGGACTGTTGACCTAGCGGGGGAGCAGTACTTC.

The chain combines TRBV30 with TRBJ1-1; D call uncertain. The CDR3 has 13 amino acids. In germline, CDR1 is GTSNPN, CDR2 SVGIG (reference sequence). Trimming left V 0 bases short and J 2 bases short, with 7 bases between. The CDR3 here is CAWSVLENTEAFF. DNA of the CDR3: TGTGCCTGGAGTGTGTTAGAAAACACTGAAGCTTTCTTT.

This clone has just one count. The V gene is TRBV6-5, the J gene TRBJ2-1; 8 bases align to TRBD2. Germline trimming cut 6 bases from V and 6 bases from J; bases unmatched to any gene: 10. The CDR3 is 15 amino acids. CDR1 and CDR2 (germline): MNHEY, SVGAGI. The CDR3 is CASSHPNRGGNEQFF. DNA of the CDR3: TGTGCCAGCAGCCACCCCAACCGGGGGGGCAATGAGCAGTTCTTC.